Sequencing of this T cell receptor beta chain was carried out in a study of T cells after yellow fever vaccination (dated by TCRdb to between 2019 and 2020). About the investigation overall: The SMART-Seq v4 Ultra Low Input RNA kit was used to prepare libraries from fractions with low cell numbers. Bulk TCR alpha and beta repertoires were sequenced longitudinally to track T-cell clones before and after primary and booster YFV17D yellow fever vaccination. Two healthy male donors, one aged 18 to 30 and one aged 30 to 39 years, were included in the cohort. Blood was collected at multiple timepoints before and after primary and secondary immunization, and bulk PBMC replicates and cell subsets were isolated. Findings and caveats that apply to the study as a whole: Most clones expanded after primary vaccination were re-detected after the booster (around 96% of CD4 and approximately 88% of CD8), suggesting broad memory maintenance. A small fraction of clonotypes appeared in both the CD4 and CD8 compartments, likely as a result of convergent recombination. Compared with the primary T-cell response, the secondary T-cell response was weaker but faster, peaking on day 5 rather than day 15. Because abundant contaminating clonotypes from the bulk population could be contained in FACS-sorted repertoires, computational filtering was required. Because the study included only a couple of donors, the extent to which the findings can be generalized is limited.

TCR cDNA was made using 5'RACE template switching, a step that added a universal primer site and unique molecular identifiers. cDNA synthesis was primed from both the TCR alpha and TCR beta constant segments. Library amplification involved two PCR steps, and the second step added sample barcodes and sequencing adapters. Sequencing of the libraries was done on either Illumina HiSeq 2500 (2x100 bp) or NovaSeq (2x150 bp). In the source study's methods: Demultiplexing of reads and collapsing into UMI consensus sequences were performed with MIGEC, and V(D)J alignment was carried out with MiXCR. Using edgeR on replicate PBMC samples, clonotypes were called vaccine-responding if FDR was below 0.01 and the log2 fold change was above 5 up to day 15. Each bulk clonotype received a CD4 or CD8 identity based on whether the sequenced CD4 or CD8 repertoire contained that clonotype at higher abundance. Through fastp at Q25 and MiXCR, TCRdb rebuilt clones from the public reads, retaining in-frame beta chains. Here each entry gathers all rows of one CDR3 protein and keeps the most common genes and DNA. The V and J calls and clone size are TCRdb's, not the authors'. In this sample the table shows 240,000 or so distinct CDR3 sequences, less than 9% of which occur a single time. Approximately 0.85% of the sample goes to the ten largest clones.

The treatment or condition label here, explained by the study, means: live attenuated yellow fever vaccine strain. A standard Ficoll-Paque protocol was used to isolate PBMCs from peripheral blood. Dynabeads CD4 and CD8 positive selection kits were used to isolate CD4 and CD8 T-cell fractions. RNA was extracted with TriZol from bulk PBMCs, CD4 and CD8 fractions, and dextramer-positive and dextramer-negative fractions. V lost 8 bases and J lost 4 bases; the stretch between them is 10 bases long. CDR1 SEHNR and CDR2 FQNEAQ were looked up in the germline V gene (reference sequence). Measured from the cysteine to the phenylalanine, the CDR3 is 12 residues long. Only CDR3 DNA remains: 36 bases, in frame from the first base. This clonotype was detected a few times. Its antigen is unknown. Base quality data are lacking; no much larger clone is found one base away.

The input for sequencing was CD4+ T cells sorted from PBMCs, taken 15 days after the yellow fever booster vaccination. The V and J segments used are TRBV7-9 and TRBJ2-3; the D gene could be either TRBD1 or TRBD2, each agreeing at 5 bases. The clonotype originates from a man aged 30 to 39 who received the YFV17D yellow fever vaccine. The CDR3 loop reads CASGRGADTQYF. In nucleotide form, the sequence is TGTGCCAGCGGACGGGGCGCAGATACGCAGTATTTT.